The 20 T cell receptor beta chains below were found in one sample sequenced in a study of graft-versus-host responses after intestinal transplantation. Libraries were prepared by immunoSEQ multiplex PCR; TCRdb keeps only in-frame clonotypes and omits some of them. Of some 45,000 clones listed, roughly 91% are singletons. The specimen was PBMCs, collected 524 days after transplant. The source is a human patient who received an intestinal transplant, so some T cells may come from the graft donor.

CDR3 nucleotide sequence: TGTGCCAGCTCACCACTACCAGTCTATGAGCAGTTCTTC. Its translation: CASSPLPVYEQFF. The chain carries TRBV18 and TRBJ2-1; D unresolved. CDR1 KGHSH and CDR2 LQKENI come from the germline V gene. V dropped 1 base and J dropped 8 bases, with 9 bases sitting between them. This CDR3 is 13 amino acids long.

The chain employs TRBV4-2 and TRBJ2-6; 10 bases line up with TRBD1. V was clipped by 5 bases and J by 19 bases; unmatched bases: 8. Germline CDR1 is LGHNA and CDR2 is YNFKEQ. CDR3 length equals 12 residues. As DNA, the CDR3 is TGTGCCAGCAGCGCGTCCGGGACAGGGGAAACTTTC. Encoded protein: CASSASGTGETF.

CDR3: CASSYSGGTGELFF. CDR3 DNA sequence: TGTGCCAGCAGTTACTCGGGGGGGACCGGGGAGCTGTTTTTT. The V and J genes are TRBV6-6 and TRBJ2-2; TRBD2 agrees at 7 bases. V dropped 0 bases and J dropped 5; count of bases not matched to a gene: 0. Germline CDR1 MNHNY, CDR2 SVGAGI (reference sequence). The CDR3 is 14 amino acids.

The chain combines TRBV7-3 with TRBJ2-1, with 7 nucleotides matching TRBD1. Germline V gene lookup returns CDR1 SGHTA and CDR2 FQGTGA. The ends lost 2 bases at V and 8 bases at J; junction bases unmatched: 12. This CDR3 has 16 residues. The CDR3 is CASSLLRQGRSDEQFF. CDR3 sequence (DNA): TGTGCCAGCAGCTTACTGAGACAGGGCAGATCGGATGAGCAGTTCTTC. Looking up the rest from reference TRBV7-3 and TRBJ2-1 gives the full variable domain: GAGVSQTPSNKVTEKGKYVELRCDPISGHTALYWYRQSLGQGPEFLIYFQGTGAADDSGLPNDRFFAVRPEGSVSTLKIQRTERGDSAVYLCASSLLRQGRSDEQFFGPGTRLTVL.

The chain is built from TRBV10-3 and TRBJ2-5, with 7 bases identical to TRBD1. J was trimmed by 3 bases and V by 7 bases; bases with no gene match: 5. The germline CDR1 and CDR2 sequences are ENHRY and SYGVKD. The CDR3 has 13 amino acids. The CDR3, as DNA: TGTGCCATCAACAGGGGCTCGGAAGAGACCCAGTACTTC. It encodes CAINRGSEETQYF.

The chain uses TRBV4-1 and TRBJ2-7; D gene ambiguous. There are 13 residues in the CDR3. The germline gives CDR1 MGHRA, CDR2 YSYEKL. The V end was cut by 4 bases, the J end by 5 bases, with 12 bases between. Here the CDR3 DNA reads TGCGCCAGCAGCCGTGGAAGACTTGACGAGCAGTACTTC. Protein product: CASSRGRLDEQYF.

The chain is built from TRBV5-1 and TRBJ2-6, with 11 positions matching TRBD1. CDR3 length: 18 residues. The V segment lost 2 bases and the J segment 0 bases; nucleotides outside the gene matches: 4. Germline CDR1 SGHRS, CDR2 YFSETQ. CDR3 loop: CASSLSGTGGSGANVLTF. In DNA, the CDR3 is TGCGCCAGCAGCTTATCGGGGACAGGGGGCTCTGGGGCCAACGTCCTGACTTTC.

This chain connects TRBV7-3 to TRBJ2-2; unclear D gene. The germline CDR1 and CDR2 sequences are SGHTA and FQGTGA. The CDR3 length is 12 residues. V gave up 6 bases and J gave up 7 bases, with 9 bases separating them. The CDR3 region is CASSRMDGELFF. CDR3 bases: TGTGCCAGCAGTCGGATGGACGGGGAGCTGTTTTTT. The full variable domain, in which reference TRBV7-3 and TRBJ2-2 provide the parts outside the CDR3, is GAGVSQTPSNKVTEKGKYVELRCDPISGHTALYWYRQSLGQGPEFLIYFQGTGAADDSGLPNDRFFAVRPEGSVSTLKIQRTERGDSAVYLCASSRMDGELFFGEGSRLTVL.

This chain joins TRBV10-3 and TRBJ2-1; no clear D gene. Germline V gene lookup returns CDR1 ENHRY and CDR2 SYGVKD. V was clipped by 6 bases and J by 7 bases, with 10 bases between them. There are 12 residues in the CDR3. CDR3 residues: CAISRSENEQFF. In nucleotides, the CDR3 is TGTGCCATCAGCCGTAGTGAGAATGAGCAGTTCTTC.

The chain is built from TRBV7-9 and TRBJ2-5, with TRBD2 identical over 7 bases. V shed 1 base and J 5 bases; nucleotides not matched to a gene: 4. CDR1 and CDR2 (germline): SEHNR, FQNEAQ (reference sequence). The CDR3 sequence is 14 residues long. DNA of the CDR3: TGTGCCAGCAGCTTAGGGGGACTATGGGAGACCCAGTACTTC. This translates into CASSLGGLWETQYF.

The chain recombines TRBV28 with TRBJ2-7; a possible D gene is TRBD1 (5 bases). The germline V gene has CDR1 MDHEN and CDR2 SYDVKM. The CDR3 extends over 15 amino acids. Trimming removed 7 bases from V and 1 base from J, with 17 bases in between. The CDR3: CASTEQAAGSYEQYF. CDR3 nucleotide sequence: TGTGCCAGCACTGAACAGGCGGCAGGGTCCTACGAGCAGTACTTC.

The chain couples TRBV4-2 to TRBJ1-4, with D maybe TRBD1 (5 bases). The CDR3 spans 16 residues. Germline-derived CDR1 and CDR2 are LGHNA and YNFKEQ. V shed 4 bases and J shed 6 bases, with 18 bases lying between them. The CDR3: CASSRETGASYEKLFF. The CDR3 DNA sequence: TGTGCCAGCAGCCGAGAAACCGGGGCCTCCTATGAAAAACTGTTTTTT.

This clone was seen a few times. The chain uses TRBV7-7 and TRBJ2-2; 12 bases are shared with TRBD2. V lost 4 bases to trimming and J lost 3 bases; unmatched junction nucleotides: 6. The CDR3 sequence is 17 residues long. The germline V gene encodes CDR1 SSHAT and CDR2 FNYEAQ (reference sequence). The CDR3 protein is CASSSRTSGTDTGELFF. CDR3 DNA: TGTGCCAGCAGCTCCAGGACTAGCGGGACCGACACCGGGGAGCTGTTTTTT.

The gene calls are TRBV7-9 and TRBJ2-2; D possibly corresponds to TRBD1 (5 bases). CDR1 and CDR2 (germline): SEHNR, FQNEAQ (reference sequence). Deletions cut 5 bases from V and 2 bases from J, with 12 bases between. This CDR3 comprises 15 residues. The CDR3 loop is CASSERQSNTGELFF. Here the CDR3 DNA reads TGTGCCAGCAGCGAACGACAGTCCAACACCGGGGAGCTGTTTTTT.

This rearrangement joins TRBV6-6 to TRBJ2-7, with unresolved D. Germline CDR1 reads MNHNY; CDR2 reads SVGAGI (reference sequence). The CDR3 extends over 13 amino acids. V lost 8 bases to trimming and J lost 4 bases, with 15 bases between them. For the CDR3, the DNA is TGTGCCAGCGAAGCGCCGGGCCTTTACGAGCAGTACTTC. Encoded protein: CASEAPGLYEQYF.

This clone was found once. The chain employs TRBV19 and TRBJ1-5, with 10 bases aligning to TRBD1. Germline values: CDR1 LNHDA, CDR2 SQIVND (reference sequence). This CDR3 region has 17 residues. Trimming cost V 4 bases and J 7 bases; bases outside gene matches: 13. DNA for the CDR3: TGTGCCAGTAGTAAGGTAATGAGACAGGGGGCGGAACAGCCCCAGCATTTT. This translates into CASSKVMRQGAEQPQHF.

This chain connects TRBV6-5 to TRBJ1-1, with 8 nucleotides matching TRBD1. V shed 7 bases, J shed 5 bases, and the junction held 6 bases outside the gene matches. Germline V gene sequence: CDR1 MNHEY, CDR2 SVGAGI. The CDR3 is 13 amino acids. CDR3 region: CASNGQGPTEAFF. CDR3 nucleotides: TGTGCCAGCAACGGACAGGGACCGACTGAAGCTTTCTTT.

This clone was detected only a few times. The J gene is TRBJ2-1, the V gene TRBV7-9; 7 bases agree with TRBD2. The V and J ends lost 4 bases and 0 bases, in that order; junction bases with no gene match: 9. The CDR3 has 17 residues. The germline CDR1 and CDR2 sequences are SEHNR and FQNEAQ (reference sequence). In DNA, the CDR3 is TGTGCCAGCAGCTACCCCTGGGGCGGGAGCTCCTACAATGAGCAGTTCTTC. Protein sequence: CASSYPWGGSSYNEQFF.

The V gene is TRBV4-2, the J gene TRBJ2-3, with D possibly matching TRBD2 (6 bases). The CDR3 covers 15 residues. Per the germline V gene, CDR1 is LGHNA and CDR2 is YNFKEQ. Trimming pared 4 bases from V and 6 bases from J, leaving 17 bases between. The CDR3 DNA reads TGTGCCAGCAGCCCCCGGGACTTGAGGGATGATACGCAGTATTTT. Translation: CASSPRDLRDDTQYF.

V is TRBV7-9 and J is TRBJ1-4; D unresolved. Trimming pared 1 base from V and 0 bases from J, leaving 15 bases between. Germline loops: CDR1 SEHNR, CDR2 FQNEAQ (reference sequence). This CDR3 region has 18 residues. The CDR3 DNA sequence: TGTGCCAGCAGCTTAGTAACCCACCTAGACGCAACTAATGAAAAACTGTTTTTT. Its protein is CASSLVTHLDATNEKLFF.